Listed below are T cell receptor beta chains from one sample, sequenced in a study of monozygotic twins with inflammatory bowel disease. TCRdb re-called the 5' RACE reads and catalogs CDR3 proteins one per entry, DNA excluded. The sample holds about 450,000 distinct CDR3 sequences. Material: blood. The receptor set was obtained from a human donor with ulcerative colitis or Crohn's disease, or a healthy co-twin of an affected twin (not recorded which). The CDR3 runs from the conserved cysteine through the conserved F or W.

j_gene | v_gene | CDR3aa
TRBJ2-3 | TRBV15 | CATRGQGLISTDTQYF
TRBJ2-7 | TRBV30 | CAWTSGTGGAYEQYF
TRBJ1-2 | TRBV7-8 | CASSSRQGSNYGYTF
TRBJ1-1 | TRBV5-1 | CASSLTDTEAFF
TRBJ1-4 | TRBV5-1 | CASSLSGTSEKLFF
TRBJ2-1 | TRBV6-2/TRBV6-3 | CASSYSGTSAYNEQFF
TRBJ1-6 | TRBV3-1 | CASSQDGGQGNSPLHF
TRBJ1-1 | TRBV5-6 | CASSSYRGLSTEAFF
TRBJ2-3 | TRBV7-9 | CASSFNKDTQYF
TRBJ2-7 | TRBV5-4 | CASSHGFTGTKEQYF
TRBJ2-5 | TRBV9 | CASSPEAGGLETQYF
TRBJ2-1 | TRBV7-6 | CASSFTSGGADEQFF
TRBJ2-3 | TRBV5-1 | CASSLGDLWADTQYF
TRBJ2-1 | TRBV5-1 | CASSFARGSYNEQFF
TRBJ2-3 | TRBV4-2 | CASSQVTGTSGPRTQYF
TRBJ2-1 | TRBV20-1 | CSADSEYNEQFF
TRBJ2-1 | TRBV20-1 | CSATEGGEQFF
TRBJ2-1 | TRBV7-9 | CASSTRALNEQFF
TRBJ2-3 | TRBV5-4 | CASSQASSDTQYF
TRBJ2-1 | TRBV12-3/TRBV12-4 | CASSLESGRYNEQFF
TRBJ2-1 | TRBV12-3/TRBV12-4 | CATRQGGHNEQFF